This TCR beta chain was sequenced for a study of T-cell reconstitution after alpha-beta-depleted transplantation in children. Germline V gene lookup returns CDR1 DFQATT and CDR2 SNEGSKA (reference sequence). The CDR3 has 14 residues. With 6 bases clipped from V and 2 bases from J, the junction kept 9 bases outside the gene matches. Preparation of the TCRbeta library was carried out with unique molecular identifiers. TCRdb fed the PCR reads into MiXCR, producing one record per CDR3 protein. This repertoire shows 150,000 to 200,000 distinct CDR3 sequences, approximately 6% found once; its top ten account for around 4.3%. This clonotype was recorded at least ten times. The antigen remains unidentified. General study findings and limits: Elevated TCRbeta diversity at day 60 was traced, in some patients, to surviving recipient T cells and thymic progenitors. Several hundred expanded graft clones reportedly supplied alpha-beta T cells about two months after transplant. Most T-cell counts and diversity one year after the transplant came from T cells that were newly produced.

The receptor's source is a girl under three years old with combined immunodeficiency, due to receive a stem cell transplant. The source was PBMCs, collected before TCRalphabeta/CD19-depleted stem cell transplant. The chain has TRBV20-1 and TRBJ2-7, with TRBD2 matching 8 bases. Written as DNA, the CDR3 is TGCAGTGCGACCGGGGGGGACGGGACCTACGAGCAGTACTTC. Amino acid sequence: CSATGGDGTYEQYF.